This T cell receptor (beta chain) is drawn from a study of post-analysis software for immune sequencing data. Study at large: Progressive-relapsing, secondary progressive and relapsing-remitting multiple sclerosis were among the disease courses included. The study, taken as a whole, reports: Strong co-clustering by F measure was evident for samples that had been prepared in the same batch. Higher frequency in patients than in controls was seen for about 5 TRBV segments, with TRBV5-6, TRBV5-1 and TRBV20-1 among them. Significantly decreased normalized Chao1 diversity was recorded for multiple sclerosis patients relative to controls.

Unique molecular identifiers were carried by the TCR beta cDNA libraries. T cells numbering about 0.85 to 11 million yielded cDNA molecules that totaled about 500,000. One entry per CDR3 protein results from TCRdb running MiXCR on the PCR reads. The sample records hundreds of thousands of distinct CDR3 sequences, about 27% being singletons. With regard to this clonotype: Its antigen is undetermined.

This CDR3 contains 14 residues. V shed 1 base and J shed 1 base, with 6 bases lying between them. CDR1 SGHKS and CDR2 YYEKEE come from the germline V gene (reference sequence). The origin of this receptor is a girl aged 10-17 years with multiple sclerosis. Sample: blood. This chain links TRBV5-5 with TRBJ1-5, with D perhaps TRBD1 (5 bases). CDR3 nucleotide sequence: TGTGCCAGCAGCTTGCGGGACAGCAATCAGCCCCAGCATTTT. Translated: CASSLRDSNQPQHF.